The T cell receptor beta chain under discussion was sequenced for a study of CD8 T cells in Susac syndrome. Study-wide points: The study conceded that its TCR sequencing and HLA analysis involved relatively few individuals.

Details on this clonotype: Its specificity is unknown.

Germline V gives CDR1 DFQATT, CDR2 SNEGSKA (reference sequence). Trimming cost V 6 bases and J 9 bases, with 15 bases left between them. This CDR3 has 12 amino acids. A quantity of 0.5 to 1 ug RNA underwent reverse transcription using random hexamers. TCR beta CDR3 was amplified by immunoSEQ multiplex PCR. This amplification extended across 54 Vbeta and 13 Jbeta segments. MiXCR, applied by TCRdb to the immunoSEQ multiplex PCR reads, yields one record per CDR3 protein. The top ten hold approximately 0.13% of the sample, which has 200,000 to 250,000 distinct CDR3 sequences, about 94% seen once. The authors carried out high-throughput sequencing of TCR beta. They applied it to CD8+ and CD4+ T cells obtained from blood. CD8+ and CD4+ T cells were negatively isolated; TEMRA cells were FACS-enriched.

The sequenced sample consisted of CD8+ T cells from PBMCs. This chain uses TRBV20-1 with TRBJ2-1; the D gene could be TRBD1 or TRBD2 (5 bases each). The TCR comes from a human donor with multiple sclerosis. The CDR3 DNA follows: TGCAGTGCGGGGGTGAACTCGGGTGAGCAGTTCTTC. It encodes CSAGVNSGEQFF.